This T cell receptor (beta chain) is from a study of T cell responses to AZD1222 COVID-19 vaccine. Study context: Recipients boosted at about 4 weeks or about 12 weeks are pooled. Findings and caveats of the study: The donor group comprised mostly white British people and more females; the analysis possibly underestimated clonal diversity. With dominance at 160-218 and 743-854, vaccine-associated CD4 TCRs spanned spike.

Germline V CDR1 and CDR2: MNHEY, SVGEGT. The CDR3 has 14 residues. V lost 2 bases and J 5 bases, leaving 10 bases between the germline ends. This table comes from immunoSEQ multiplex PCR, and its TCRdb copy is limited to in-frame clones, with some not included. The sample yields about 160,000 clones, approximately 89% seen once. Note on this clone: The antigen remains undetermined.

The rearrangement links TRBV6-2 or TRBV6-3 to TRBJ2-1, with D perhaps TRBD2 (5 bases). The sequencing used peripheral blood, collected on day 0 of AZD1222 vaccination. The receptor comes from an adult in good health. DNA for the CDR3: TGTGCCAGCAGTTACGACTGGCGGGACAATGAGCAGTTCTTC. Translation gives CASSYDWRDNEQFF.